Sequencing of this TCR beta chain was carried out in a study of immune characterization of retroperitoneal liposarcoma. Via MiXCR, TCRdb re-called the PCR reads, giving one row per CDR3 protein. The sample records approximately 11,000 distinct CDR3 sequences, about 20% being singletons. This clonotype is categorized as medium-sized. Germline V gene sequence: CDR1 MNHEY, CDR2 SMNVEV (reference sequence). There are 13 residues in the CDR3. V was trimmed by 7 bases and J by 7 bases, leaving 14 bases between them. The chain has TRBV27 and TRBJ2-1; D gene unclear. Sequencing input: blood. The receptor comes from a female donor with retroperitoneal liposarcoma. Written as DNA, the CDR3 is TGTGCCAGCACCCTAAATTGGCCTAATGAGCAGTTCTTC. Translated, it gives CASTLNWPNEQFF.